This TCR beta chain stems from a study of identical twins. About this clonotype: Its matching antigen is unknown.

Overall study findings and caveats: Invariant cells of the MAIT and iNKT types might have partly distorted the zero-insertion analyses. For cord blood, abundant beta clonotypes had fewer insertions, unlike memory repertoires, which showed none.

Trimming removed 0 bases at V and 4 bases at J, with 25 bases between. The CDR3 covers 18 residues. CDR1 is DFQATT, CDR2 SNEGSKA, per germline (reference sequence). MiXCR, run by TCRdb on the 5' RACE reads, gives a single entry per CDR3 protein. The sample contains more than 1.5 million distinct CDR3 sequences, around 33% of which appear only once. Sequencing was carried out using cord blood. The chain links TRBV20-1 to TRBJ2-7; TRBD1 or TRBD2 may be the D gene (6 bases each). The sequence came from a newborn girl in good health. The CDR3 sequence: CSARDWSGLTKGVYEQYF. The CDR3 DNA reads as TGCAGTGCTAGAGATTGGTCCGGACTAACCAAGGGGGTGTACGAGCAGTACTTC.